Each of the 3 T cell receptor beta chains below was sequenced from the same sample in a study of blood T cell repertoires in COVID-19. Profiled with immunoSEQ multiplex PCR; TCRdb holds only in-frame clones, not every one. Among about 130,000 clones listed, about 84% were seen once. Source material: peripheral blood. All receptors come from a human donor in a cohort sampled during active COVID-19.

The CDR3 spells CASSHRDRSYEQYF. The CDR3 nucleotides read TGTGCCAGCAGCCACAGGGACAGATCCTACGAGCAGTACTTC. V usage is TRBV7-9 and J usage is TRBJ2-7, with 7 bases lining up with TRBD1. The junction had 5 bases not matched to a gene; V was cut back by 5 bases and J by 1 base. Germline V gene lookup returns CDR1 SEHNR and CDR2 FQNEAQ (reference sequence). The CDR3 runs to 14 residues. The full variable domain, rest sourced from reference TRBV7-9 and TRBJ2-7, is DTGVSQNPRHKITKRGQNVTFRCDPISEHNRLYWYRQTLGQGPEFLTYFQNEAQLEKSRLLSDRFSAERPKGSFSTLEIQRTEQGDSAMYLCASSHRDRSYEQYFGPGTRLTVT.

CDR3 amino acids: CASSGGRAGNNEQFF. The CDR3 nucleotides are TGTGCCAGCAGCGGAGGAAGAGCGGGGAACAATGAGCAGTTCTTC. This chain links TRBV6-5 with TRBJ2-1; 7 bases align to TRBD2. V lost 6 bases, J lost 5 bases, and 10 bases stayed unmatched. Germline-derived CDR1 and CDR2 are MNHEY and SVGAGI. The CDR3 covers 15 residues.

The rearrangement uses TRBV19 and TRBJ2-7; 8 nucleotides agree with TRBD1. V lost 4 bases, J lost 0 bases, and 8 bases stayed unmatched. This CDR3 is built from 16 residues. CDR1 is LNHDA and CDR2 is SQIVND in the germline V gene (reference sequence). The chain's CDR3 is CASSTRQGPRSYEQYF. In nucleotides, the CDR3 is TGTGCCAGTAGTACTCGACAGGGGCCACGCTCCTACGAGCAGTACTTC.